This T cell receptor beta chain was sequenced during a study of cytomegalovirus exposure and HLA in healthy donors. Regarding the study as a whole: It emerged from a later analysis that several of the most significant clusters appeared to be linked to common viral pathogens. HLA allele associations emerged for about 16,000 TCR beta sequences in a later analysis, at 0.05 false discovery rate.

Germline values: CDR1 SGHVS, CDR2 FQNEAQ. The J segment lost 2 bases and the V segment lost 0 bases, leaving 8 bases of the junction unmatched. CDR3 size: 17 residues. About this clone itself: Its antigen remains unknown.

The PCR had 60 Vbeta and 13 Jbeta primers. Method: immunoSEQ multiplex PCR; TCRdb's copy keeps in-frame clones and lacks some. The sample lists about 200,000 clones, around 84% occurring once. The chain couples TRBV7-8 to TRBJ2-7, with 9 bases aligning to TRBD1. The TCR was taken from a woman aged 18-35 years in good health and CMV-seronegative. Sequencing used PBMCs. The CDR3 spells CASSLAWGQGYTYEQYF. The CDR3, as DNA: TGTGCCAGCAGCTTAGCTTGGGGACAGGGTTATACCTACGAGCAGTACTTC.